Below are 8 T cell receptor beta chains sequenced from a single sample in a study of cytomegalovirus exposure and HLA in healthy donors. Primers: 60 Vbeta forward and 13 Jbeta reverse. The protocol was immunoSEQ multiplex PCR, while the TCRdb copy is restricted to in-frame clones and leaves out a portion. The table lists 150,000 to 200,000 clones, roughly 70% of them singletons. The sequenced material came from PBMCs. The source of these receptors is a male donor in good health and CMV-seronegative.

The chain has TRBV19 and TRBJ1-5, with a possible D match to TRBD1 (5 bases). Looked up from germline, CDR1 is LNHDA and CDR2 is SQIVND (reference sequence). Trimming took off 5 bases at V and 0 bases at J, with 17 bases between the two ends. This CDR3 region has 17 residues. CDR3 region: CASSGTGGIYSNQPQHF. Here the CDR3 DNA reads TGTGCCAGTAGTGGGACGGGAGGGATTTATAGCAATCAGCCCCAGCATTTT. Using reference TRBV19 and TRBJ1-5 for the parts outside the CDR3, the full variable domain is DGGITQSPKYLFRKEGQNVTLSCEQNLNHDAMYWYRQDPGQGLRLIYYSQIVNDFQKGDIAEGYSVSREKKESFPLTVTSAQKNPTAFYLCASSGTGGIYSNQPQHFGDGTRLSIL.

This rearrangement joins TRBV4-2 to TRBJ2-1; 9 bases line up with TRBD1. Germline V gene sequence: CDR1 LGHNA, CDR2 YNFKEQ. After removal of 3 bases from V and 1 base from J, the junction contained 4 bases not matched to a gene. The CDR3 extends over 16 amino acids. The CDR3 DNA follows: TGTGCCAGCAGCCAGGTACAGGGGGCTTCCTACAATGAGCAGTTCTTC. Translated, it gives CASSQVQGASYNEQFF.

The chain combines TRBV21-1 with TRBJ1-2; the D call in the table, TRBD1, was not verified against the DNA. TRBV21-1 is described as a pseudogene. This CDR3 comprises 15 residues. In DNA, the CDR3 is TGTACCAGCAGCGCTCGGACAGGGGCTAACTATGGCTACACCTTC. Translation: CTSSARTGANYGYTF.

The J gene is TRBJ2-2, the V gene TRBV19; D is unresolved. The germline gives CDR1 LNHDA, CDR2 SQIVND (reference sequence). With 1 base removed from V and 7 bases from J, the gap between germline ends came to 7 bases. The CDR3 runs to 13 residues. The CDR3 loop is CASSIAVFGELFF. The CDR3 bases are TGTGCCAGTAGTATAGCGGTATTCGGGGAGCTGTTTTTT.

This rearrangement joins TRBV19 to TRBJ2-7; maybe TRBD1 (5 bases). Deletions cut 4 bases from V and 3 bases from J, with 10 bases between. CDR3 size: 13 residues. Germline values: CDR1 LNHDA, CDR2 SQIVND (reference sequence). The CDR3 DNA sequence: TGTGCCAGTAGTAGGCAGGGCTACTACGAGCAGTACTTC. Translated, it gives CASSRQGYYEQYF.

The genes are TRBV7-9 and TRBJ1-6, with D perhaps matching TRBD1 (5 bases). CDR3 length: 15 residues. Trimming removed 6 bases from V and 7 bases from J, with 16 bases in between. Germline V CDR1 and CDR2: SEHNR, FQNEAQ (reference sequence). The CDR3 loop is CASSPQGGENSPLHF. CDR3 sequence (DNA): TGTGCCAGCAGTCCCCAGGGAGGAGAAAATTCACCCCTCCACTTT.

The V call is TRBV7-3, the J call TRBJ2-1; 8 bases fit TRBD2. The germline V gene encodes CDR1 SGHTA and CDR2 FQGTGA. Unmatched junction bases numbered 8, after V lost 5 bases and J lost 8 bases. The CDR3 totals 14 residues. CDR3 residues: CASSPRAGGHEQFF. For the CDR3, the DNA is TGTGCCAGCAGCCCTAGGGCGGGAGGTCATGAGCAGTTCTTC.

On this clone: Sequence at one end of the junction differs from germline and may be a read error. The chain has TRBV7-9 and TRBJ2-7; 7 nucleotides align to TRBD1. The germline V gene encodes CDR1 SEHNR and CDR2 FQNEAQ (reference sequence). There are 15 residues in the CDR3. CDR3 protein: CSSSLPGGQPYEQYF. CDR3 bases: TGTTCCAGCAGCTTACCAGGGGGTCAACCCTACGAGCAGTACTTC.